This T cell receptor beta chain stems from a study of blood T cell repertoires in COVID-19. Background on the study: The analysed material was cDNA or gDNA that came from T cells, B-cell-depleted T cells, or PBMCs.

The data were produced by immunoSEQ multiplex PCR, yet TCRdb's version contains in-frame clones alone and is incomplete. The sample lists hundreds of thousands of clones, 90% to 95% seen once, with over 0.75% in the top ten. This CDR3 has 17 amino acids. After removal of 6 bases from V and 6 bases from J, the junction contained 17 bases not matched to a gene. Germline V lookup: CDR1 LNHDA, CDR2 SQIVND (reference sequence). This chain uses TRBV19 with TRBJ2-5, with TRBD1 identical over 9 bases. Sequenced input: peripheral blood. The TCR sequence derives from a man aged 55-75 years with COVID-19, enrolled during active disease. DNA of the CDR3: TGTGCCAGTAGCGTTAGAAATATGGGACAGGGAGCGAAGACCCAGTACTTC. Translation: CASSVRNMGQGAKTQYF.